This T cell receptor beta chain emerged from a study of Tregs in tolerant kidney transplant recipients. On this clone itself: Its antigen is unknown. The CDR3 end falls 3 residues outside the read, so it is completed with the germline J gene.

The study's findings and limits: No direct test of biological reproducibility was done here. Tolerant patients' donor-specific Tregs expanded beyond overall Tregs, suggesting antigen-driven growth.

Libraries were prepared by immunoSEQ multiplex PCR; TCRdb keeps only in-frame clonotypes and omits some of them. The sample includes about 30,000 clones. V was clipped by 3 bases and J by 6 bases, with 9 bases between them. The germline CDR1 and CDR2 sequences are SEHNR and FQNEAQ (reference sequence). CDR3 length: 12 residues. The V call is TRBV7-9, the J call TRBJ2-7; a possible D gene is TRBD1 (5 bases). This clonotype was obtained from a human donor who received a combined kidney and bone marrow transplant. The sequenced sample was CD8+ T cells from blood, obtained before the transplant. The CDR3 region is CASSFGAGEQYF. The sequenced part of the CDR3 DNA is TGTGCCAGCAGCTTTGGGGCTGGCGAG.